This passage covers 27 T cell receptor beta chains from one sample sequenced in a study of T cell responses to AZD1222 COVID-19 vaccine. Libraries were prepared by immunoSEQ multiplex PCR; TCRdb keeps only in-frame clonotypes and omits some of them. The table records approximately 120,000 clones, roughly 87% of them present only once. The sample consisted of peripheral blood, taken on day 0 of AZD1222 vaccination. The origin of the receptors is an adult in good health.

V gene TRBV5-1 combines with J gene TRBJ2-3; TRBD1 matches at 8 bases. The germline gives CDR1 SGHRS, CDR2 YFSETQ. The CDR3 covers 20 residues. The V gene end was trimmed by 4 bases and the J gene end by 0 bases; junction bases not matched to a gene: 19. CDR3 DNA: TGCGCCAGCAGCCCTCTTGAGGCTGGTAAACAGGGGGAGAGCACAGATACGCAGTATTTT. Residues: CASSPLEAGKQGESTDTQYF.

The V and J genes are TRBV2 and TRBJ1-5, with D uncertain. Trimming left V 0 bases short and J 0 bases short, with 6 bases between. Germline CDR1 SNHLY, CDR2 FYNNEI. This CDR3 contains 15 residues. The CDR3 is CASSEADYSNQPQHF. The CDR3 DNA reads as TGTGCCAGCAGTGAAGCAGACTATAGCAATCAGCCCCAGCATTTT.

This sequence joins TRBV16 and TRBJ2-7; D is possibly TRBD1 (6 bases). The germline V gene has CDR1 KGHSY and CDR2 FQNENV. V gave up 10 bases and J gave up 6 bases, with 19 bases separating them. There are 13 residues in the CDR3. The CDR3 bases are TGTGCCACCTCGACGGGGACAATCGGCGAGCAGTACTTC. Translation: CATSTGTIGEQYF.

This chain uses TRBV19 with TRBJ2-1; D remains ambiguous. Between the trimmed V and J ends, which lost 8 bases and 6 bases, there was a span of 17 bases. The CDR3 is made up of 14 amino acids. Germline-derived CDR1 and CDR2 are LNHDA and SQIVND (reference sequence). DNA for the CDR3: TGTGCCAGTTCCGTCCGTGCGGTAGGCAATGAGCAGTTCTTC. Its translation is CASSVRAVGNEQFF.

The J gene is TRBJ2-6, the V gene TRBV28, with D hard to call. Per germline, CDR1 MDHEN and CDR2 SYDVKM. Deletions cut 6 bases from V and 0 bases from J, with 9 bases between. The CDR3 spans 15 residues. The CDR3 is CASSSRRSGANVLTF. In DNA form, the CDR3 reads TGTGCCAGCAGCTCCCGGCGCTCTGGGGCCAACGTCCTGACTTTC.

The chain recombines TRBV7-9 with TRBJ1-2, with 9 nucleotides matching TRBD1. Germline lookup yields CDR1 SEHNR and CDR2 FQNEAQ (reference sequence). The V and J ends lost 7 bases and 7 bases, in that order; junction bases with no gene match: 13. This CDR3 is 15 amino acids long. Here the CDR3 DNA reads TGTGCCAGCACCCCCGGACAGGGGTGGGGCAGTGGCTACACCTTC. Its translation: CASTPGQGWGSGYTF.

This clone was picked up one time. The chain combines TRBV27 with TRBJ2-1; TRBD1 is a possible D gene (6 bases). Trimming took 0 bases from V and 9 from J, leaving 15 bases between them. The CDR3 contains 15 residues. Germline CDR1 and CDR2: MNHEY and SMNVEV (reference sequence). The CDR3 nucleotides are TGTGCCAGCAGTTTATCCCCCACAGGGTCGGGTGAGCAGTTCTTC. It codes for CASSLSPTGSGEQFF.

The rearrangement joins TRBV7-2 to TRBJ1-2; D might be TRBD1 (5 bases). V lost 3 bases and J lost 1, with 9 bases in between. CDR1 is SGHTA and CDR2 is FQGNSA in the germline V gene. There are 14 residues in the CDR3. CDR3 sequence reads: CASSFSQGNYGYTF. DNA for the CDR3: TGTGCCAGCAGCTTTTCCCAGGGTAACTATGGCTACACCTTC.

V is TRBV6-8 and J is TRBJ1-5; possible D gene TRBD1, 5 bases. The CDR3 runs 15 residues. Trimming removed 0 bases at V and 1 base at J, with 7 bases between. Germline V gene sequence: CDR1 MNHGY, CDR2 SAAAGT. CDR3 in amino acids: CASSYSGDSNQPQHF. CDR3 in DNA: TGTGCCAGCAGTTACTCGGGGGACAGCAATCAGCCCCAGCATTTT.

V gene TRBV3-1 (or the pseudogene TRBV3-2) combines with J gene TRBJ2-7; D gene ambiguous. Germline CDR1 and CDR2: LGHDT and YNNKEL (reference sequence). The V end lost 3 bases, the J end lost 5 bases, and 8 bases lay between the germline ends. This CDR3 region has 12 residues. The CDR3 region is CASSHAIDEQYF. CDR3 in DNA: TGTGCCAGCAGCCATGCCATCGACGAGCAGTACTTC.

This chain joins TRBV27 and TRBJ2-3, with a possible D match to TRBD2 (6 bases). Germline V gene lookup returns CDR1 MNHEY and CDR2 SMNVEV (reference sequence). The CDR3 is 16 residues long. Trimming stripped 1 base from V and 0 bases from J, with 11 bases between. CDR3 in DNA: TGTGCCAGCAGTTTATGGGGACTCGAAAGCACAGATACGCAGTATTTT. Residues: CASSLWGLESTDTQYF.

The CDR3 reads CASSYQGIQETQYF. In DNA form, the CDR3 reads TGCGCCAGCAGCTACCAGGGGATCCAAGAGACCCAGTACTTC. The chain links TRBV5-1 to TRBJ2-5; D possibly corresponds to TRBD1 (6 bases). V was cut by 3 bases and J by 1 base, with 10 bases left in between. CDR1 and CDR2 from the germline V gene are SGHRS and YFSETQ. The CDR3 totals 14 residues.

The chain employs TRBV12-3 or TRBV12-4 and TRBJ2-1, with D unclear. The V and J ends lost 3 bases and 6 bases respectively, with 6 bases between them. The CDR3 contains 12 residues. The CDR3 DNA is TGTGCCAGCAGTTTGTGGGGCAATGAGCAGTTCTTC. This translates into CASSLWGNEQFF.

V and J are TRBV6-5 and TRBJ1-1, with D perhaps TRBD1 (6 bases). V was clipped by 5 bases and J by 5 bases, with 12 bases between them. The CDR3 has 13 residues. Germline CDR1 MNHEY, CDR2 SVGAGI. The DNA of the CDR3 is TGTGCCAGCAGTATTAGGGGGGTGACTGAAGCTTTCTTT. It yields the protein CASSIRGVTEAFF.

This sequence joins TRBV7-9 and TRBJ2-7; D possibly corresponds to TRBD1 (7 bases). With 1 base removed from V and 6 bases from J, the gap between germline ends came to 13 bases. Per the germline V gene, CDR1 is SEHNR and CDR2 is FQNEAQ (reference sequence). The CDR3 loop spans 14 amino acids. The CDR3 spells CASSLGGDSSEQYF. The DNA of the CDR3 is TGTGCCAGCAGCTTAGGCGGGGACAGCAGCGAGCAGTACTTC.

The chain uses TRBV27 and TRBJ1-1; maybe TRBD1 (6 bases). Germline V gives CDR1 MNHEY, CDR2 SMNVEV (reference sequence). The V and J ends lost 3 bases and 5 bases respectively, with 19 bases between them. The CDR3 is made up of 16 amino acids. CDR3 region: CASSLKGGAYRTEAFF. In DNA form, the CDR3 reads TGTGCCAGCAGTTTGAAGGGGGGAGCGTACCGGACTGAAGCTTTCTTT.

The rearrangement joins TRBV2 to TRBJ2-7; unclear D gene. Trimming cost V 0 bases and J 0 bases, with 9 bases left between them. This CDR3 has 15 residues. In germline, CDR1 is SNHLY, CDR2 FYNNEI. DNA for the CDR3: TGTGCCAGCAGTGAAGCGGCGGTGGGCTCCTACGAGCAGTACTTC. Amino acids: CASSEAAVGSYEQYF.

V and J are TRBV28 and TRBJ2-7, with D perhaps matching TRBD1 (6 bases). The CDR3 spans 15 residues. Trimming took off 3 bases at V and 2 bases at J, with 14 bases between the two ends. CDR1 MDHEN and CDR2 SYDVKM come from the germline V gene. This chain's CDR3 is CASSFTGLGTYEQYF. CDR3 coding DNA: TGTGCCAGCAGTTTTACAGGGTTGGGAACCTACGAGCAGTACTTC.

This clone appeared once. Here the CDR3 DNA reads TGTGCCTGGAGTGTACGTGGGACAGGGGCGAAACTGTTTTTT. It specifies CAWSVRGTGAKLFF. The chain joins TRBV30 to TRBJ1-4; TRBD1 aligns across 10 bases. Per germline, CDR1 GTSNPN and CDR2 SVGIG (reference sequence). The J segment lost 11 bases and the V segment lost 0 bases, leaving 6 bases of the junction unmatched. The CDR3 is 14 amino acids.

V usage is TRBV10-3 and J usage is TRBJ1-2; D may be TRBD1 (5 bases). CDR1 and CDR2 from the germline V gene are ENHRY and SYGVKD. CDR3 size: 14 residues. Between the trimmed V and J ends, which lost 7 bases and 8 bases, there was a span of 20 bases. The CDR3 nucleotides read TGTGCCATCAAAGGAGTGGAGGGGCAGGGAGGCTACACCTTC. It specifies CAIKGVEGQGGYTF.

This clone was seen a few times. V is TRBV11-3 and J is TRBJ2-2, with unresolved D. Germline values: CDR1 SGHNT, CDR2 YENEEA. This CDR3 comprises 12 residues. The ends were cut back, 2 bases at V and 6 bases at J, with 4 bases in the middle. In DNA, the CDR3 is TGTGCCAGCAGCTTAATTCCCGGGGAGCTGTTTTTT. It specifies CASSLIPGELFF. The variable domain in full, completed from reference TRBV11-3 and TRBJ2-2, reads EAGVVQSPRYKIIEKKQPVAFWCNPISGHNTLYWYLQNLGQGPELLIRYENEEAVDDSQLPKDRFSAERLKGVDSTLKIQPAELGDSAVYLCASSLIPGELFFGEGSRLTVL.

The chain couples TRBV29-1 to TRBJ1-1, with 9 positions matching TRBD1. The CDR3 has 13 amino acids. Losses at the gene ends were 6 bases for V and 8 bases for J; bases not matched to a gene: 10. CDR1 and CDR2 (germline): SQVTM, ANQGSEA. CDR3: CSVPGQGRREAFF. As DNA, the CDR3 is TGCAGCGTCCCGGGACAGGGTAGGAGGGAAGCTTTCTTT.

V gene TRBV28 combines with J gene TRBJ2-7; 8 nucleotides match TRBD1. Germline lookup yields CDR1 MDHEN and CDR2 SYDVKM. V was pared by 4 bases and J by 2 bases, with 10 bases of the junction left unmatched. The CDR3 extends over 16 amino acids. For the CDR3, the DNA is TGTGCCAGCAGTTCAATTGGACAGGGAACCCCCTACGAGCAGTACTTC. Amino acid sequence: CASSSIGQGTPYEQYF.

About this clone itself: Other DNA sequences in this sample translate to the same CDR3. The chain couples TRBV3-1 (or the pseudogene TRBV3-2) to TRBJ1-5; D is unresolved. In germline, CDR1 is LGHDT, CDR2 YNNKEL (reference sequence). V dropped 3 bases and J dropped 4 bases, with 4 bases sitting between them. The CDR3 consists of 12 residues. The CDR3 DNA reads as TGTGCCAGCAGCCAGGGTAATCAGCCCCAGCATTTT. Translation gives CASSQGNQPQHF.

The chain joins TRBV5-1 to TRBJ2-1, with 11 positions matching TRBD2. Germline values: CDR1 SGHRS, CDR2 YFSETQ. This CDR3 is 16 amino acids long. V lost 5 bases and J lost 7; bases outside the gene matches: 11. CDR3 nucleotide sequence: TGCGCCAGCAGGCCCCTAGCGGGGGGAACGTGGAATGAGCAGTTCTTC. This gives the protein CASRPLAGGTWNEQFF.

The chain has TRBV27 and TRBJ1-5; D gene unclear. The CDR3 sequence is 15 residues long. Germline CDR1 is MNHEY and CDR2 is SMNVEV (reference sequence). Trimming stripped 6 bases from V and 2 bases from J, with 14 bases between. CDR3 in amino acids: CASSLLGMGNQPQHF. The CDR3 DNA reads TGTGCCAGCAGCCTCCTTGGGATGGGCAATCAGCCCCAGCATTTT.

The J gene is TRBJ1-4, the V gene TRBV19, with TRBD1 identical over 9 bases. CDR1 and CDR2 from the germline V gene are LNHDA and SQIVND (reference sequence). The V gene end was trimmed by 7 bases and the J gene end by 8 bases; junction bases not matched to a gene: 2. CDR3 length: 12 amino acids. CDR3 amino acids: CASTTGGEKLFF. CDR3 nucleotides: TGTGCCAGTACGACAGGGGGGGAAAAACTGTTTTTT.